This T cell receptor (beta chain) was documented in a study of T cells in women clearing cervical HPV infection. immunoSEQ multiplex PCR used an average of 1200 ng genomic DNA. The table came from immunoSEQ multiplex PCR; TCRdb's copy has only in-frame clones and leaves some out. This table holds tens of thousands of clones. The material sequenced was blood buffy coat. The origin of this receptor is a woman between 18 and 70 years old with a cervical HPV16 infection that either progressed to CIN3+ or cleared (not recorded which).

Incomplete CDR3 DNA: TGCAGTGCTTTTCTAGCGGGGTTTAACATT. Protein sequence: CSAFLAGFNI. The CDR3 reads in full as CSAFLAGFNIQYF. The V call is TRBV20-1, the J call TRBJ2-4, with 9 bases fitting TRBD2. The missing CDR3 end, 3 residues past where the read stops, is filled in from the germline J gene. Germline V gene sequence: CDR1 DFQATT, CDR2 SNEGSKA (reference sequence). CDR3 length equals 13 residues. V dropped 5 bases and J dropped 7; count of bases not matched to a gene: 6.